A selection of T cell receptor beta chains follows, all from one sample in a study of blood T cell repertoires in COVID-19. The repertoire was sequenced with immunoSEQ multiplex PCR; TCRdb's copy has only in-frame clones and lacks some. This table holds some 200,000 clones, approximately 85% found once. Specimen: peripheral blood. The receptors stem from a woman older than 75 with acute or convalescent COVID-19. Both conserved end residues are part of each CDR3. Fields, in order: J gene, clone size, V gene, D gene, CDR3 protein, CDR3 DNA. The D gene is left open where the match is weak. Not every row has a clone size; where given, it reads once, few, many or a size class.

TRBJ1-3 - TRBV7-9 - CASSYRGAGSGNTIYF TGTGCCAGCAGCTACCGAGGTGCGGGCTCTGGAAACACCATATATTTT
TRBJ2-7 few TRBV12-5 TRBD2 CASGFGTSEQYF TGTGCTAGTGGTTTCGGGACTAGCGAGCAGTACTTC
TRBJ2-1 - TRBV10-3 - CAISQNNEQFF TGTGCCATCAGTCAAAACAATGAGCAGTTCTTC
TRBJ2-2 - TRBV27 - CASTHRSGNTGELFF TGTGCCAGCACCCACCGATCGGGAAACACCGGGGAGCTGTTTTTT
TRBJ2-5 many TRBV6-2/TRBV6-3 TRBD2 CASSDLRGVGETQYF TGTGCCAGCAGCGATCTCCGGGGGGTCGGAGAGACCCAGTACTTC
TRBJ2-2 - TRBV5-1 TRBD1 CASSLMGQGNTGELFF TGCGCCAGCAGCTTGATGGGACAGGGGAACACCGGGGAGCTGTTTTTT
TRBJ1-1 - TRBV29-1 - CSVQEFGAFF TGCAGCGTACAGGAGTTTGGAGCTTTCTTT
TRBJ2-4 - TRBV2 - CASSELNIQYF TGTGCCAGCAGTGAACTGAACATTCAGTACTTC
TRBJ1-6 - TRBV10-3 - CAISRAREYSPLHF TGTGCCATCAGTCGCGCGCGGGAGTATTCACCCCTCCACTTT
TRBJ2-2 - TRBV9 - CASSRLGATGELFF TGTGCCAGCAGCCGTTTGGGGGCGACCGGGGAGCTGTTTTTT
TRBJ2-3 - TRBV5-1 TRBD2 CASSFGTSGRTDTQYF TGCGCCAGCAGCTTTGGGACTAGCGGAAGGACAGATACGCAGTATTTT
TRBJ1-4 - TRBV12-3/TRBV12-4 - CASSQFEKLFF TGTGCCAGCAGCCAATTTGAAAAACTGTTTTTT
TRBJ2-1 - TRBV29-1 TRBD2 CSVLAGGSYNEQFF TGCAGCGTTTTAGCGGGAGGCTCCTACAATGAGCAGTTCTTC
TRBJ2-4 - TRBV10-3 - CAIQQGAKNIQYF TGTGCCATCCAGCAGGGCGCTAAAAACATTCAGTACTTC
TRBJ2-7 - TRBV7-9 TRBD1 CASSSLKDTGGFYEQYF TGTGCCAGCAGCTCACTCAAGGACACAGGGGGCTTTTACGAGCAGTACTTC
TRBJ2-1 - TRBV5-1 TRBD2 CASSPRLAGFNEQFF TGCGCCAGCAGCCCCCGACTAGCGGGCTTCAATGAGCAGTTCTTC
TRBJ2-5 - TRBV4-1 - CASSQSTGTQETQYF TGCGCCAGCAGCCAGTCGACAGGGACTCAAGAGACCCAGTACTTC
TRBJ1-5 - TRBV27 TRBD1 CASSFGGGSREQPQHF TGTGCCAGCAGTTTTGGAGGGGGCAGTAGGGAACAGCCCCAGCATTTT
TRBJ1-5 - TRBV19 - CARPSTGGPQPQHF TGTGCCAGGCCTTCAACGGGGGGGCCCCAGCCCCAGCATTTT
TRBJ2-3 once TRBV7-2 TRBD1 CASSSTGTTDTQYF TGTGCCAGCAGCTCGACAGGGACCACAGATACGCAGTATTTT
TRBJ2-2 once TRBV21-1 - CASSKGTSGRGYTGELFF TGTGCCAGCAGCAAAGGGACTAGCGGGAGGGGGTACACCGGGGAGCTGTTTTTT
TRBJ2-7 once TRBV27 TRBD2 CASSLSASGSYSYEQYF TGTGCCAGCAGTTTGTCGGCTAGCGGGTCCTACTCCTACGAGCAGTACTTC
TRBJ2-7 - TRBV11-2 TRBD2 CASSSSGRAYEQYF TGTGCCAGCAGTTCTAGCGGGAGGGCCTACGAGCAGTACTTC
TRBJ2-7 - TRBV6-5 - CASSPTGSIYEQYF TGTGCCAGCAGTCCGACAGGAAGTATCTACGAGCAGTACTTC
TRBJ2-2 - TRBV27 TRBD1 CASSRDSGRSNIGELFF TGTGCCAGCAGCCGGGACAGTGGCCGCTCTAATATAGGGGAGCTGTTTTTT
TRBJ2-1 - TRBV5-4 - CASRIDSYNEQFF TGTGCCAGCAGAATAGACTCCTACAATGAGCAGTTCTTC
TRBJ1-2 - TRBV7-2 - CASSFSANYGYTF TGTGCCAGCAGCTTCTCTGCTAACTATGGCTACACCTTC
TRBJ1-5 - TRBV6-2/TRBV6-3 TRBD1 CASSYSAGQGSNQPQHF TGTGCCAGCAGTTACTCTGCGGGACAGGGGAGCAATCAGCCCCAGCATTTT
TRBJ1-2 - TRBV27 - CASSPSLDSYGYTF TGTGCCAGCAGCCCCTCTTTGGACAGCTATGGCTACACCTTC
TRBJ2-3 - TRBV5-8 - CASSLELAHSTDTQYF TGTGCCAGCAGCTTGGAACTAGCCCATAGCACAGATACGCAGTATTTT
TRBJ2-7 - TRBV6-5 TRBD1 CASYDRAGTAYEQYF TGTGCCAGCTACGACCGCGCCGGGACAGCATACGAGCAGTACTTC
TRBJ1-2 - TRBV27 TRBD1 CASSATGVDGYTF TGTGCCAGCAGCGCGACAGGGGTGGATGGCTACACCTTC